This entry concerns a single TCR beta chain. This sample stems from a study of blood T cell repertoires in COVID-19. Study-level background: There were acute and convalescent COVID-19 samples, and they came from the United States, Italy and Spain. PBMCs, B-cell-depleted T cells, or T cells provided the cDNA or gDNA that made up the material.

As handled by the study authors: Amplification of reference gene primers was used by the study to estimate nucleated cell counts. Libraries were prepared by immunoSEQ multiplex PCR; TCRdb keeps only in-frame clonotypes and omits some of them. For V, J and clone size, that table is used; D and trimming come from the DNA. Of tens of thousands of clones listed, approximately 85% are singletons. This CDR3 has 17 amino acids. Germline V lookup: CDR1 KGHDR, CDR2 SFDVKD. Trimming cost V 2 bases and J 4 bases; bases outside gene matches: 7. The sequencing input was peripheral blood. This clonotype was sampled from a man in his fifties with acute or convalescent COVID-19. The rearrangement links TRBV24-1 to TRBJ2-5; 12 bases line up with TRBD1. CDR3 sequence reads: CATSDYPGQGAGETQYF. The CDR3 nucleotides read TGTGCCACCAGTGATTATCCGGGACAGGGGGCCGGAGAGACCCAGTACTTC.